This T cell receptor beta chain comes out of a study of blood T cell repertoires in COVID-19. Study overall: Samples taken during acute and convalescent COVID-19 were collected in the United States, Italy and Spain. PBMCs, B-cell-depleted T cells, or T cells were the source of the cDNA or gDNA that made up the material.

The authors' processing: Estimation of nucleated cell counts was performed using reference gene primer amplification. Assay: immunoSEQ multiplex PCR; the TCRdb copy retains only in-frame clones and omits some. The V and J calls and clone size are taken from that table; D and trimming were inferred from the DNA. This table holds 130,000 to 150,000 clones, more than 70% found once. Trimming pared 3 bases from V and 5 bases from J, leaving 15 bases between. The CDR3 sequence is 15 residues long. From germline, CDR1 is MGHDK and CDR2 SYGVNS. Input material: peripheral blood. This TCR came from a human donor in a cohort sampled during active COVID-19. The chain joins TRBV25-1 to TRBJ2-3; D possibly corresponds to TRBD2 (6 bases). For the CDR3, the DNA is TGTGCCAGCAGTGATTTCCGGAGGGCCATAGATACGCAGTATTTT. This codes for CASSDFRRAIDTQYF.